The source of this T cell receptor beta chain is a study of CD8 T cells in Susac syndrome. Sequencing of TCR beta was undertaken in CD8+ and CD4+ T cells derived from blood. Negative isolation was used for CD8+ and CD4+ T cells and FACS enrichment for TEMRA cells. The RNA, about 0.45 to 1 ug, was put through reverse transcription using random hexamers. immunoSEQ multiplex PCR amplified TCR beta CDR3 across 54 Vbeta, 13 Jbeta. MiXCR, run by TCRdb on the immunoSEQ multiplex PCR reads, gives a single entry per CDR3 protein. The top ten clones hold 0.4% to 0.65% of a sample with about 57,000 distinct CDR3 sequences, 93% of them seen once. The sample was CD8+ T cells from PBMCs. This clonotype was obtained from a human donor with multiple sclerosis.

Here the CDR3 DNA reads TGTGCCAGCAGTATACAGGGTACTCCCGGCACTGAAGCTTTCTTT. Translation gives CASSIQGTPGTEAFF. This sequence joins TRBV6-2 or TRBV6-3 and TRBJ1-1; D might be TRBD1 (6 bases). Trimming stripped 5 bases from V and 4 bases from J, with 17 bases between. The CDR3 runs to 15 residues. CDR1 and CDR2 from the germline V gene are MNHEY and SVGEGT.